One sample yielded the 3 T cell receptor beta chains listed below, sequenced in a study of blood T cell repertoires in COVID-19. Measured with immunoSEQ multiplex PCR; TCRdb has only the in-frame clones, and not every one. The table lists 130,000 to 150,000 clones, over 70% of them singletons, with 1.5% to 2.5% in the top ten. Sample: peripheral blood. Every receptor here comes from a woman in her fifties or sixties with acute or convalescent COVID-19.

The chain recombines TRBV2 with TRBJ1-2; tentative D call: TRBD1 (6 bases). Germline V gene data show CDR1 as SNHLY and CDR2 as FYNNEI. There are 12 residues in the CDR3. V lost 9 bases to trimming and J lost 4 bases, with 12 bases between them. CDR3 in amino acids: CASITGSYGYTF. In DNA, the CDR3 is TGTGCCAGTATTACAGGGAGCTATGGCTACACCTTC.

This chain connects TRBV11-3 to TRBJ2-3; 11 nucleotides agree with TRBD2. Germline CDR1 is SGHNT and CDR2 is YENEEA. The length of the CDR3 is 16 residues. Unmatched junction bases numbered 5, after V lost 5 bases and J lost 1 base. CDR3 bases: TGTGCCAGCAGCACAGGGACTAGCGGAGGCACAGATACGCAGTATTTT. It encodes CASSTGTSGGTDTQYF.

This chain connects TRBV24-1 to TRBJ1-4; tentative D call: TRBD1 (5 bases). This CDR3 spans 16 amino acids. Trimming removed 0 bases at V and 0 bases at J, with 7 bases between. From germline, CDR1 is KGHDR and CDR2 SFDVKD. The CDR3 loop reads CATSDLGGATNEKLFF. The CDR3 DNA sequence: TGTGCCACCAGTGATTTGGGGGGGGCAACTAATGAAAAACTGTTTTTT.